The 5 T cell receptor beta chains given below trace back to one sample, sequenced in a study of cytotoxic CD8 clonotypes in ibrutinib-treated CLL. Measured with immunoSEQ multiplex PCR; TCRdb has only the in-frame clones, and not every one. The repertoire holds more than 75,000 clones, with approximately 80% as singletons. Sample: PBMCs, taken after 24 months of ibrutinib treatment. The origin of the receptors is a human donor with chronic lymphocytic leukemia.

This chain links TRBV14 with TRBJ2-1, with 14 bases aligning to TRBD2. The CDR3 runs to 18 residues. J gave up 2 bases and V 4 bases, and 7 bases lay outside the gene matches. CDR1 is SGHDN and CDR2 is FVKESK in the germline V gene. The CDR3 nucleotides read TGTGCCAGCAGCCCGCGACTAGCGGGAGGGCCCACCTACAATGAGCAGTTCTTC. Protein product: CASSPRLAGGPTYNEQFF.

The chain links TRBV5-4 to TRBJ2-3; D not resolved. The CDR3 contains 14 residues. Germline CDR1 reads SGHNT; CDR2 reads YYREEE (reference sequence). The V end lost 0 bases, the J end lost 1 base, and 6 bases lay between the germline ends. CDR3 amino acids: CASSLASRTDTQYF. CDR3 bases: TGTGCCAGCAGCTTGGCCTCCCGCACAGATACGCAGTATTTT.

The chain carries TRBV19 and TRBJ1-2; D gene unclear. CDR1 is LNHDA, CDR2 SQIVND, per germline (reference sequence). The CDR3 has 12 amino acids. V was clipped by 10 bases and J by 4 bases, with 13 bases between them. CDR3 coding DNA: TGTGCCACTTCGTTGGGTGGCTATGGCTACACCTTC. Amino acids: CATSLGGYGYTF.

The rearrangement links TRBV10-3 to TRBJ1-2; 7 nucleotides line up with TRBD1. The trim removed 6 bases at V and 7 bases at J, leaving 5 bases unmatched. Germline CDR1 is ENHRY and CDR2 is SYGVKD. The CDR3 contains 12 residues. The CDR3 loop reads CAIRGQPGGYTF. In nucleotides, the CDR3 is TGTGCCATCAGGGGACAGCCGGGTGGCTACACCTTC.

This chain uses TRBV6-5 with TRBJ2-7, with TRBD1 matching over 10 bases. Trimming removed 7 bases from V and 4 bases from J; junction bases left unmatched: 10. The CDR3 covers 15 residues. CDR1 MNHEY and CDR2 SVGAGI come from the germline V gene. DNA of the CDR3: TGTGCCAGCACTCAGCGACAGGGGGCGCCTTACGAGCAGTACTTC. Translation: CASTQRQGAPYEQYF.